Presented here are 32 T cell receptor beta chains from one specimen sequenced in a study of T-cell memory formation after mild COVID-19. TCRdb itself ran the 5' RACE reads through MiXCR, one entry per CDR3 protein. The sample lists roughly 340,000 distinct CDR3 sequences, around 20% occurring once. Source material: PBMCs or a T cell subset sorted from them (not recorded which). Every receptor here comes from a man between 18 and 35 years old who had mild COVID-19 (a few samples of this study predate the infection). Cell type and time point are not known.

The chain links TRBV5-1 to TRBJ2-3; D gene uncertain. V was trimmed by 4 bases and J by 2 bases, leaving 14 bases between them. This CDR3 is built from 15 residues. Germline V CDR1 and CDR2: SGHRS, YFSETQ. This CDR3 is CASSQEQTYTDTQYF. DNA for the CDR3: TGCGCCAGCAGCCAAGAACAGACATACACAGATACGCAGTATTTT.

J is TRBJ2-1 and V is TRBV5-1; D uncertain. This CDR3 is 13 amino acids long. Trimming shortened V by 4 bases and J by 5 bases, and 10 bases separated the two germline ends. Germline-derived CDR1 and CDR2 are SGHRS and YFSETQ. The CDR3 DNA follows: TGCGCCAGCAGCCGCGGACCTAACAATGAGCAGTTCTTC. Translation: CASSRGPNNEQFF.

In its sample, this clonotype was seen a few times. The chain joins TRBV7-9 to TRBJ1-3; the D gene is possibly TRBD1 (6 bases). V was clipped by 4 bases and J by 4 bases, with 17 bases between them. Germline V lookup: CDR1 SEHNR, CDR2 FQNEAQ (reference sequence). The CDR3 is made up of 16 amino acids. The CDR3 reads CASSSHSRGAGNTIYF. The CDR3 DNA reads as TGTGCCAGCAGCTCCCACAGTCGGGGGGCAGGAAACACCATATATTTT.

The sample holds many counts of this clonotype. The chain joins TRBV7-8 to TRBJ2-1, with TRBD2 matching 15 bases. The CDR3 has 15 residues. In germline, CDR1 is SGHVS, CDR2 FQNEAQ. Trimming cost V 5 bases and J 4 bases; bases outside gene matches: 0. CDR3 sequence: CASSGTSGGYNEQFF. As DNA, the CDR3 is TGTGCCAGCAGCGGGACTAGCGGGGGGTACAATGAGCAGTTCTTC.

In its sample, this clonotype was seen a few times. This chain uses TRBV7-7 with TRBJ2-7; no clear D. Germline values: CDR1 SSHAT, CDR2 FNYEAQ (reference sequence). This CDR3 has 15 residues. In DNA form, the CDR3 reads TGTGCTAGCAGCTTAATGGTACGGGTCCGCTACGAGCAGTACGTC. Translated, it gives CASSLMVRVRYEQYV.

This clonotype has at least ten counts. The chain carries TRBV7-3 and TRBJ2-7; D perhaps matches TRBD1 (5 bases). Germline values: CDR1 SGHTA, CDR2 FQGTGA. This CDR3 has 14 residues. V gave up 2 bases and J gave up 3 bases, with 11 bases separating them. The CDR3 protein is CASSLHPGRYEQYV. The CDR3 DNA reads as TGTGCCAGCAGCTTACACCCAGGGCGCTACGAGCAGTACGTC.

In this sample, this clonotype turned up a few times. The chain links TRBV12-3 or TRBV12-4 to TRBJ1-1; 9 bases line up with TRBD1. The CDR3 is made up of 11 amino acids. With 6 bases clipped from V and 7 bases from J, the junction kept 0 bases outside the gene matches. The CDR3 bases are TGTGCCAGCAGGGACAGGGGTGAAGCTTTCTTT. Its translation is CASRDRGEAFF.

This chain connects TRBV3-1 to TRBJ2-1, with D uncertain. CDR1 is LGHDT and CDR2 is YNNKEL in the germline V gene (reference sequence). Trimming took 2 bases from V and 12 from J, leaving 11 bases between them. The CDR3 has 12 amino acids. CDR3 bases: TGTGCCAGCAGCCAAAGCCGCGTAGGGCAGTTCTTC. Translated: CASSQSRVGQFF.

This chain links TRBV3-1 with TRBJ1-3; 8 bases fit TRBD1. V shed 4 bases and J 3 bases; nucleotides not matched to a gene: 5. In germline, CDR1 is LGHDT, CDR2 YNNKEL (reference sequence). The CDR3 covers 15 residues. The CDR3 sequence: CASSLLGQGGNTIYF. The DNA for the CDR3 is TGTGCCAGCAGCCTCCTCGGACAGGGTGGAAACACCATATATTTT.

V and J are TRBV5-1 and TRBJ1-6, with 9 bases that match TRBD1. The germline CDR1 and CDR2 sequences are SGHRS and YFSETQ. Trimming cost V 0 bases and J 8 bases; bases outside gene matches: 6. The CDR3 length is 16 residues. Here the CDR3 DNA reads TGCGCCAGCAGCTTGGCGACACAGGGGGCATATTCACCCCTCCACTTT. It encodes CASSLATQGAYSPLHF.

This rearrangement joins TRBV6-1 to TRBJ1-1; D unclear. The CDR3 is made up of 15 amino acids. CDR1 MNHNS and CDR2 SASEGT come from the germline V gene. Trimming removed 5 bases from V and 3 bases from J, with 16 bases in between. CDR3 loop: CASSRAAGSDTEAFF. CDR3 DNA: TGTGCCAGCAGTAGAGCGGCGGGGTCGGACACTGAAGCTTTCTTT.

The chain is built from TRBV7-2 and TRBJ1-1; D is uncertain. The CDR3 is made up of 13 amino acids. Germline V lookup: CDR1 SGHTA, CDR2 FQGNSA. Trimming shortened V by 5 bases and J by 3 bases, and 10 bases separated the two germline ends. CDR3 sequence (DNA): TGTGCCAGCAGCGCACACAGAGACACTGAAGCTTTCTTT. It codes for CASSAHRDTEAFF.

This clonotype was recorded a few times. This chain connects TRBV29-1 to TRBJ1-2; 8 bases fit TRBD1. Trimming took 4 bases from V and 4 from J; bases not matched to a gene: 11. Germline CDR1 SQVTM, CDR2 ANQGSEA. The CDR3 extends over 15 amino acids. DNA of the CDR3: TGCAGCGTTGTCCCCCCTATGACAGGGGCCTATGGCTACACCTTC. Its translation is CSVVPPMTGAYGYTF.

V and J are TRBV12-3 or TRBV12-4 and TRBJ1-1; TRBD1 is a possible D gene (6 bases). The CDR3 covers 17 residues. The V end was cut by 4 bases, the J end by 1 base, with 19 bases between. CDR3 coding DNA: TGTGCCAGCAGTTCCCCACTCAGGGACACCTCGAACACTGAAGCTTTCTTT. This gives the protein CASSSPLRDTSNTEAFF.

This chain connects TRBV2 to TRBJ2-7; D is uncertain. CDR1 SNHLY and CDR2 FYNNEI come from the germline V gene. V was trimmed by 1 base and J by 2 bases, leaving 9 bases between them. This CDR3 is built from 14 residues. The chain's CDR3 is CASSEDFQAYEQYF. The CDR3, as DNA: TGTGCCAGCAGTGAAGACTTTCAAGCCTACGAGCAGTACTTC.

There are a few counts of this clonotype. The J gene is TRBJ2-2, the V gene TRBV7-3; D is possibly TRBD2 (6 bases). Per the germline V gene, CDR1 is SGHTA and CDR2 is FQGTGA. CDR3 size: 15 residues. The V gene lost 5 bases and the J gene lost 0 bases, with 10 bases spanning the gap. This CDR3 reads CASSPGTPNTGELFF. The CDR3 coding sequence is TGTGCCAGCAGCCCCGGGACTCCGAACACCGGGGAGCTGTTTTTT.

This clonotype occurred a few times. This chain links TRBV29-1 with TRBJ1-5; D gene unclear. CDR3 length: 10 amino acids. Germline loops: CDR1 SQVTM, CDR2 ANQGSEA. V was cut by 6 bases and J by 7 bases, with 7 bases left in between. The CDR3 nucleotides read TGCAGCGTCGGAACACAGCCCCAGCATTTT. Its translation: CSVGTQPQHF.

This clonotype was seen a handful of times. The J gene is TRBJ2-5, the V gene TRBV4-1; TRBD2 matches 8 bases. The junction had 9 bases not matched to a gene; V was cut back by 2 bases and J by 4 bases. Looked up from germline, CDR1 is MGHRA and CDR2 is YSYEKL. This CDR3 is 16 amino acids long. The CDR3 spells CASSQLSPGLGETQYF. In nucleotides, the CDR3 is TGCGCCAGCAGCCAACTATCCCCGGGACTAGGAGAGACCCAGTACTTC.

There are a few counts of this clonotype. The CDR3 DNA sequence: TGCGCCAGCAGCTTGGACGCGGGGGGCCGCAATGAGCAGTTCTTC. It translates to CASSLDAGGRNEQFF. The chain recombines TRBV5-1 with TRBJ2-1, with 8 bases matching TRBD2. The CDR3 contains 15 residues. V lost 0 bases to trimming and J lost 6 bases; unmatched junction nucleotides: 5. Germline loops: CDR1 SGHRS, CDR2 YFSETQ.

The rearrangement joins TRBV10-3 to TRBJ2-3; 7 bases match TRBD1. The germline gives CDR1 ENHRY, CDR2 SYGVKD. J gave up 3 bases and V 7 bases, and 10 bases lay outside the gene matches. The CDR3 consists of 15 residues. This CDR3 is CAINTDRTGTDTQYF. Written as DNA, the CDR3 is TGTGCCATCAACACGGACAGGACGGGGACAGATACGCAGTATTTT.

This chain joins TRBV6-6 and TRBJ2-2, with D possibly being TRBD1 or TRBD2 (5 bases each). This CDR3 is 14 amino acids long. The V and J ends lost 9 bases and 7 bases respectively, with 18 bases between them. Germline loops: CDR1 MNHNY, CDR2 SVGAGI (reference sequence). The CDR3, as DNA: TGTGCCAGTAGCGTGGGGCGGGTCGACGGGGAGCTGTTTTTT. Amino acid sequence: CASSVGRVDGELFF.

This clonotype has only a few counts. The CDR3 DNA reads TGTGCCAGCAGCCGCGGACGGACAGGGATGAGTTCACCCCTCCACTTT. It yields the protein CASSRGRTGMSSPLHF. This sequence joins TRBV7-9 and TRBJ1-6, with 8 bases matching TRBD1. CDR1 is SEHNR, CDR2 FQNEAQ, per germline (reference sequence). Trimming removed 5 bases from V and 9 bases from J; junction bases left unmatched: 12. The CDR3 runs to 16 residues.

The CDR3 protein is CASSRGLGQGGEKLFF. For the CDR3, the DNA is TGCGCCAGCAGCCGGGGATTGGGACAGGGAGGTGAAAAACTGTTTTTT. V usage is TRBV4-3 and J usage is TRBJ1-4; TRBD1 aligns across 9 bases. The CDR3 runs 16 residues. The V and J ends lost 4 bases and 7 bases, in that order; junction bases with no gene match: 10. The germline gives CDR1 LGHNA, CDR2 YSLEER.

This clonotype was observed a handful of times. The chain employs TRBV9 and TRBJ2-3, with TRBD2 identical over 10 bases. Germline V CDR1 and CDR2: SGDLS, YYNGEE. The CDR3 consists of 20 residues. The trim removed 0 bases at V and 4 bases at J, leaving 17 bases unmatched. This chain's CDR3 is CASSVDQAGGLFGSADTQYF. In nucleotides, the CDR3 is TGTGCCAGCAGCGTAGATCAAGCGGGGGGGCTATTCGGCAGCGCAGATACGCAGTATTTT.

DNA for the CDR3: TGTGCCAGCAGTTACTCCGCTCCGATTTCGGTGGAGATGGATGGCTACACCTTC. As protein: CASSYSAPISVEMDGYTF. V is TRBV6-5 and J is TRBJ1-2; D is unresolved. V was clipped by 0 bases and J by 6 bases, with 23 bases between them. The CDR3 is 18 residues long. CDR1 is MNHEY, CDR2 SVGAGI, per germline.

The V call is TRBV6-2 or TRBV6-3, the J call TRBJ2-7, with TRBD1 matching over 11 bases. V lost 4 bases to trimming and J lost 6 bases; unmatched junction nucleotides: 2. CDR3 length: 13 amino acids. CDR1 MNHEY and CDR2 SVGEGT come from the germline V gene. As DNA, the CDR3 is TGTGCCAGCAGTTGGACAGGGGGCTTCGAGCAGTACTTC. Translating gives CASSWTGGFEQYF.

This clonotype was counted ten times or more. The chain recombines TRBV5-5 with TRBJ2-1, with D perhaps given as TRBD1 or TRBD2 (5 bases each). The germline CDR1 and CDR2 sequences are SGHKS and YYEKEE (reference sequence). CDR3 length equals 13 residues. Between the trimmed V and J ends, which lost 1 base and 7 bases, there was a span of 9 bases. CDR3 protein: CASSLTWGNEQFF. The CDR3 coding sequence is TGTGCCAGCAGCTTGACTTGGGGGAATGAGCAGTTCTTC.

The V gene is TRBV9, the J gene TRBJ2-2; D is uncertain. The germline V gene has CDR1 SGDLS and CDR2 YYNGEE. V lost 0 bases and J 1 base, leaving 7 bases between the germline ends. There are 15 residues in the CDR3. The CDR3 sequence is CASSVGPQNTGELFF. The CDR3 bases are TGTGCCAGCAGCGTAGGCCCCCAGAACACCGGGGAGCTGTTTTTT. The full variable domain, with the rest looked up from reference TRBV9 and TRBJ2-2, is DSGVTQTPKHLITATGQRVTLRCSPRSGDLSVYWYQQSLDQGLQFLIQYYNGEERAKGNILERFSAQQFPDLHSELNLSSLELGDSALYFCASSVGPQNTGELFFGEGSRLTVL.

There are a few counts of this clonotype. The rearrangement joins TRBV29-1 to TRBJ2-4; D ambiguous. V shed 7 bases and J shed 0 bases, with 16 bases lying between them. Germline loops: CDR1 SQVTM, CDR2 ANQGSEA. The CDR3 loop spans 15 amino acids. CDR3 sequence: CSAADISLAKNIQYF. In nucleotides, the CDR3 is TGCAGCGCAGCCGACATATCCCTAGCCAAAAACATTCAGTACTTC.

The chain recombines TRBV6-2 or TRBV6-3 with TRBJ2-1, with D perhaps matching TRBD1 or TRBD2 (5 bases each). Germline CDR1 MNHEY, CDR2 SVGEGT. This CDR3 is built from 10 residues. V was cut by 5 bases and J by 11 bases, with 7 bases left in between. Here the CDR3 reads CASSRGQQFF. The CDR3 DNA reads TGTGCCAGCAGTCGGGGCCAGCAGTTCTTC.

CDR3 sequence: CASSWGPNNQPQHF. DNA for the CDR3: TGTGCCAGCAGCTGGGGCCCGAACAATCAGCCCCAGCATTTT. The chain recombines TRBV5-5 with TRBJ1-5; a weak D match, TRBD1 (5 bases). Germline assignment: CDR1 SGHKS and CDR2 YYEKEE (reference sequence). This CDR3 has 14 amino acids. V shed 3 bases and J shed 3 bases, with 10 bases lying between them.

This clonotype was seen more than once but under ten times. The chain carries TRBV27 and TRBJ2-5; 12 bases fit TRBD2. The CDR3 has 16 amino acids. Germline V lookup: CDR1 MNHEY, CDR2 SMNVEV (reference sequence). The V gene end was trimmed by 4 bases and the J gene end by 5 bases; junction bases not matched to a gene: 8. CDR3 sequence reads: CASSSRLAGAPETQYF. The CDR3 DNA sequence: TGTGCCAGCAGTTCGAGACTAGCGGGGGCCCCGGAGACCCAGTACTTC.